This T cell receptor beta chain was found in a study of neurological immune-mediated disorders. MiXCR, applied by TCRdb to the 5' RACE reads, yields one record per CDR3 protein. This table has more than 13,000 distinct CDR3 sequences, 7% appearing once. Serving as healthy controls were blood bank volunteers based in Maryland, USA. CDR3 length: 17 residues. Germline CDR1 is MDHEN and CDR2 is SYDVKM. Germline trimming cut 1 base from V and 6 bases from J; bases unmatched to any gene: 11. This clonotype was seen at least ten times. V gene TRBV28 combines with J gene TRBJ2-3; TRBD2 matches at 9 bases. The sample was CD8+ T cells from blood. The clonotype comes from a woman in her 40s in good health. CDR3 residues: CASSLSLAGRGTDTQYF. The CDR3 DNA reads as TGTGCCAGCAGTTTATCTCTAGCGGGAAGGGGAACGGATACGCAGTATTTT. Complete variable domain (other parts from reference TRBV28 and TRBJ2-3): DVKVTQSSRYLVKRTGEKVFLECVQDMDHENMFWYRQDPGLGLRLIYFSYDVKMKEKGDIPEGYSVSREKKERFSLILESASTNQTSMYLCASSLSLAGRGTDTQYFGPGTRLTVL.